The present T cell receptor (beta chain) was sequenced within a study of T-cell memory formation after mild COVID-19. This clonotype was recorded a few times. The authors produced TCR alpha and TCR beta cDNA libraries with sample barcodes and UMIs by 5'RACE using constant-segment primers. MiXCR, run by TCRdb on the 5' RACE reads, gives a single entry per CDR3 protein. The table includes about 110,000 distinct CDR3 sequences, about a sixth detected once. This CDR3 region has 16 residues. Germline-derived CDR1 and CDR2 are SGDLS and YYNGEE. Trimming pared 0 bases from V and 2 bases from J, leaving 14 bases between.

This clonotype was sampled from an adult woman who had mild COVID-19 (a few samples of this study predate the infection). Cell type and time point are not known. The specimen was PBMCs or a T cell subset sorted from them (not recorded which). The rearrangement uses TRBV9 and TRBJ2-5; D is perhaps TRBD1 (6 bases). CDR3 sequence reads: CASSVEGVPRQETQYF. The CDR3 coding sequence is TGTGCCAGCAGCGTAGAGGGGGTCCCCCGGCAAGAGACCCAGTACTTC.